Presented here are 7 T cell receptor beta chains from one specimen sequenced in a study of blood T cell repertoires in COVID-19. Clones were read by immunoSEQ multiplex PCR, and TCRdb kept only the in-frame ones, dropping some. The sample shows some 23,000 clones, roughly 80% of them seen only once. Sequencing was performed on peripheral blood. The receptors derive from a woman of 80 years or more with acute or convalescent COVID-19.

This chain joins TRBV6-1 and TRBJ1-4; 7 bases match TRBD1. This CDR3 region has 17 residues. With 0 bases clipped from V and 1 base from J, the junction kept 5 bases outside the gene matches. Germline V gives CDR1 MNHNS, CDR2 SASEGT. The CDR3 DNA sequence: TGTGCCAGCAGTGAAGCGGGCAGGGGGATAACTAATGAAAAACTGTTTTTT. It is translated as CASSEAGRGITNEKLFF.

The rearrangement links TRBV7-3 to TRBJ1-1, with 8 nucleotides matching TRBD1. The junction had 8 bases not matched to a gene; V was cut back by 6 bases and J by 2 bases. Germline V gene lookup returns CDR1 SGHTA and CDR2 FQGTGA. The CDR3 loop spans 15 amino acids. DNA for the CDR3: TGTGCCAGCAGTTTACCACAGGGGGTAAACACTGAAGCTTTCTTT. Its translation: CASSLPQGVNTEAFF.

This chain uses TRBV4-3 with TRBJ2-5, with TRBD2 identical over 7 bases. This CDR3 spans 17 amino acids. From germline, CDR1 is LGHNA and CDR2 YSLEER. J gave up 1 base and V 4 bases, and 12 bases lay outside the gene matches. The chain's CDR3 is CASSRGFEGGFQETQYF. CDR3 coding DNA: TGCGCCAGCAGCCGCGGCTTCGAGGGAGGGTTCCAAGAGACCCAGTACTTC.

The chain recombines TRBV30 with TRBJ2-7; D ambiguous. Trimming removed 0 bases from V and 0 bases from J, with 12 bases in between. CDR1 is GTSNPN and CDR2 is SVGIG in the germline V gene (reference sequence). This CDR3 spans 15 amino acids. CDR3: CAWSVSPGLSYEQYF. The CDR3 DNA is TGTGCCTGGAGTGTATCCCCAGGTCTCTCCTACGAGCAGTACTTC.

The chain recombines TRBV5-4 with TRBJ1-3; perhaps TRBD1 as D (5 bases). Germline V gene data show CDR1 as SGHNT and CDR2 as YYREEE (reference sequence). The V end was cut by 0 bases, the J end by 6 bases, with 13 bases between. CDR3 length: 15 residues. This chain's CDR3 is CASSLVGAAENTIYF. CDR3 nucleotides: TGTGCCAGCAGCTTGGTTGGGGCCGCAGAAAACACCATATATTTT.

This clone was found once. The V gene is TRBV5-5, the J gene TRBJ1-5, with 8 bases fitting TRBD1. The germline gives CDR1 SGHKS, CDR2 YYEKEE (reference sequence). The V gene end was trimmed by 0 bases and the J gene end by 4 bases; junction bases not matched to a gene: 9. The CDR3 extends over 17 amino acids. The CDR3 reads CASSLAPRQGLNQPQHF. The CDR3 DNA reads TGTGCCAGCAGCTTGGCCCCTCGACAGGGGCTAAATCAGCCCCAGCATTTT.

Here the CDR3 reads CASSLDRAGELFF. CDR3 DNA sequence: TGTGCCAGCAGCTTAGACAGGGCAGGGGAGCTGTTTTTT. The genes are TRBV11-3 and TRBJ2-2; TRBD1 is a possible D gene (5 bases). This CDR3 spans 13 amino acids. The germline gives CDR1 SGHNT, CDR2 YENEEA. The ends were cut back, 0 bases at V and 8 bases at J, with 7 bases in the middle.